The 31 T cell receptor beta chains below were found in one sample sequenced in a study of shared clonotypes between healthy human individuals. Here immunoSEQ multiplex PCR was the method, and the copy in TCRdb shows in-frame clones only, minus some. The profile shows about 460,000 clones, approximately 77% of them singletons. Sequencing was performed on PBMCs. These receptors originate from a woman in her forties in good health. Some clones in this sample may be carry-over from other donors' samples.

This chain joins TRBV7-2 and TRBJ1-2; D may be TRBD1 (5 bases). The CDR3 spans 15 residues. In germline, CDR1 is SGHTA, CDR2 FQGNSA. The V end was cut by 1 base, the J end by 1 base, with 10 bases between. CDR3 protein: CASSLGPDSNYGYTF. In DNA form, the CDR3 reads TGTGCCAGCAGCTTAGGGCCCGACAGTAACTATGGCTACACCTTC.

As concerns this clone: A far larger clone differs by one base, so this is likely a read error. Other DNA sequences in the sample encode the same CDR3. The rearrangement links TRBV7-9 to TRBJ2-2; no clear D gene. This CDR3 is built from 16 residues. V lost 0 bases to trimming and J lost 4 bases, with 12 bases between them. The germline V gene has CDR1 SEHNR and CDR2 FQNEAQ (reference sequence). CDR3 in amino acids: CASSLAGSSGTGELFF. Here the CDR3 DNA reads TGTGCCAGCAGCTTAGCGGGGTCATCAGGCACCGGGGAGCTGTTTTTT. Combining the CDR3 with reference TRBV7-9 and TRBJ2-2 gives the whole variable domain DTGVSQNPRHKITKRGQNVTFRCDPISEHNRLYWYRQTLGQGPEFLTYFQNEAQLEKSRLLSDRFSAERPKGSFSTLEIQRTEQGDSAMYLCASSLAGSSGTGELFFGEGSRLTVL.

The chain combines TRBV5-4 with TRBJ2-1, with D perhaps being TRBD1 or TRBD2 (5 bases each). Germline-derived CDR1 and CDR2 are SGHNT and YYREEE (reference sequence). This CDR3 region has 12 residues. Deletions cut 5 bases from V and 7 bases from J, with 10 bases between. This CDR3 reads CASSTGLNEQFF. CDR3 bases: TGTGCCAGCAGTACAGGACTGAATGAGCAGTTCTTC.

The V gene is TRBV11-3, the J gene TRBJ2-6; D is possibly TRBD1 or TRBD2 (5 bases each). Germline V gene sequence: CDR1 SGHNT, CDR2 YENEEA. The CDR3 spans 15 residues. V was cut by 3 bases and J by 0 bases, with 6 bases left in between. In nucleotides, the CDR3 is TGTGCCAGCAGCTTTGGGGGCTCTGGGGCCAACGTCCTGACTTTC. Translation gives CASSFGGSGANVLTF.

The chain carries TRBV6-6 and TRBJ1-4, with 7 bases matching TRBD1. After removal of 6 bases from V and 4 bases from J, the junction contained 8 bases not matched to a gene. Germline V CDR1 and CDR2: MNHNY, SVGAGI (reference sequence). CDR3 length: 15 residues. The CDR3 reads CASRDRSRGNEKLFF. DNA of the CDR3: TGTGCCAGCAGGGACAGGTCCCGGGGTAATGAAAAACTGTTTTTT.

This clone appeared many times. This chain connects TRBV7-8 to TRBJ2-7; D not resolved. The CDR3 consists of 15 residues. V lost 1 base to trimming and J lost 1 base, with 11 bases between them. The germline CDR1 and CDR2 sequences are SGHVS and FQNEAQ. Here the CDR3 reads CASSLGAQTSYEQYF. For the CDR3, the DNA is TGTGCCAGCAGCTTAGGCGCCCAGACGTCCTACGAGCAGTACTTC.

Notes on this clone: One base separates it from a far larger clone, so it is likely a read error. Other nucleotide sequences from this sample produce the same CDR3. This rearrangement joins TRBV30 to TRBJ1-1; D call uncertain. The CDR3 is made up of 13 amino acids. V lost 5 bases to trimming and J lost 0 bases, with 10 bases between them. The germline V gene encodes CDR1 GTSNPN and CDR2 SVGIG (reference sequence). CDR3 region: CAWEGDMNTEAFF. CDR3 bases: TGTGCCTGGGAGGGAGACATGAACACTGAAGCTTTCTTT.

The genes are TRBV11-2 and TRBJ1-1; D gene uncertain. V lost 1 base and J lost 1, with 13 bases in between. CDR1 SGHAT and CDR2 FQNNGV come from the germline V gene. The CDR3 sequence is 16 residues long. CDR3 in amino acids: CASSLGPGGPNTEAFF. The DNA for the CDR3 is TGTGCCAGCAGCTTAGGTCCGGGTGGCCCGAACACTGAAGCTTTCTTT.

For the CDR3, the DNA is TGTGCCAGTAGTATGGACACACAAGAGACCCAGTACTTC. It encodes CASSMDTQETQYF. The chain uses TRBV19 and TRBJ2-5, with D maybe TRBD1 (5 bases). Germline values: CDR1 LNHDA, CDR2 SQIVND (reference sequence). The CDR3 has 13 residues. With 3 bases removed from V and 2 bases from J, the gap between germline ends came to 7 bases.

This clone occurred once. The chain is built from TRBV7-3 and TRBJ1-3; TRBD1 aligns across 8 bases. Germline V gene sequence: CDR1 SGHTA, CDR2 FQGTGA. This CDR3 comprises 14 residues. Trimming removed 3 bases from V and 4 bases from J; junction bases left unmatched: 2. This chain's CDR3 is CASSLTGDGNTIYF. In DNA form, the CDR3 reads TGTGCCAGCAGCTTGACAGGGGACGGAAACACCATATATTTT. The complete variable domain, with remaining parts taken from reference TRBV7-3 and TRBJ1-3, reads GAGVSQTPSNKVTEKGKYVELRCDPISGHTALYWYRQSLGQGPEFLIYFQGTGAADDSGLPNDRFFAVRPEGSVSTLKIQRTERGDSAVYLCASSLTGDGNTIYFGEGSWLTVV.

The rearrangement uses TRBV30 and TRBJ2-5; TRBD1 matches at 7 bases. Unmatched junction bases numbered 3, after V lost 2 bases and J lost 0 bases. The CDR3 runs to 14 residues. Germline CDR1 is GTSNPN and CDR2 is SVGIG (reference sequence). The CDR3 here is CAWSTGTDQETQYF. CDR3 coding DNA: TGTGCCTGGAGTACCGGGACAGACCAAGAGACCCAGTACTTC. The full variable domain, rest sourced from reference TRBV30 and TRBJ2-5, is SQTIHQWPATLVQPVGSPLSLECTVEGTSNPNLYWYRQAAGRGLQLLFYSVGIGQISSEVPQNLSASRPQDRQFILSSKKLLLSDSGFYLCAWSTGTDQETQYFGPGTRLLVL.

The V call is TRBV5-1, the J call TRBJ1-1; TRBD1 is a possible D gene (5 bases). The ends were cut back, 4 bases at V and 10 bases at J, with 17 bases in the middle. Germline V gene sequence: CDR1 SGHRS, CDR2 YFSETQ. CDR3 length: 13 residues. The CDR3 DNA follows: TGCGCCAGCAGCCCCGAGGGGCCTGGGAGAGCTTTCTTT. Translation: CASSPEGPGRAFF.

This clone was seen more than once but under ten times. The chain links TRBV7-2 to TRBJ1-5, with a tentative D call TRBD1 (5 bases). This CDR3 is built from 16 residues. Germline V CDR1 and CDR2: SGHTA, FQGNSA. V was pared by 1 base and J by 3 bases, with 13 bases between. The CDR3 spells CASSLGGTEYNQPQHF. CDR3 sequence (DNA): TGTGCCAGCAGCTTAGGGGGGACGGAATACAATCAGCCCCAGCATTTT.

The chain recombines TRBV6-6 with TRBJ2-3, with D possibly matching TRBD1 (6 bases). Per the germline V gene, CDR1 is MNHNY and CDR2 is SVGAGI (reference sequence). V lost 5 bases and J 5 bases, leaving 8 bases between the germline ends. CDR3 length equals 12 residues. CDR3 in DNA: TGTGCCAGCAGTAAGGGGGAAGATACGCAGTATTTT. This sequence encodes CASSKGEDTQYF.

Many counts were recorded for this clone. Other DNA sequences in this specimen translate into the identical CDR3. V is TRBV7-9 and J is TRBJ2-1, with 7 bases matching TRBD2. Germline trimming cut 2 bases from V and 7 bases from J; bases unmatched to any gene: 8. The CDR3 is 15 residues long. Per germline, CDR1 SEHNR and CDR2 FQNEAQ (reference sequence). CDR3 nucleotide sequence: TGTGCCAGCAGCTTATCGGGACTACCCAGGAATGAGCAGTTCTTC. Translation: CASSLSGLPRNEQFF. Full variable domain (missing parts from reference TRBV7-9 and TRBJ2-1): DTGVSQNPRHKITKRGQNVTFRCDPISEHNRLYWYRQTLGQGPEFLTYFQNEAQLEKSRLLSDRFSAERPKGSFSTLEIQRTEQGDSAMYLCASSLSGLPRNEQFFGPGTRLTVL.

The chain links TRBV6-6 to TRBJ2-6; the match to TRBD1 covers 7 bases. Germline V gene data show CDR1 as MNHNY and CDR2 as SVGAGI (reference sequence). The length of the CDR3 is 15 residues. V lost 5 bases, J lost 4 bases, and 5 bases stayed unmatched. CDR3 bases: TGTGCCAGCAGTCGAGACAGGGTCGGGGCCAACGTCCTGACTTTC. Translated, it gives CASSRDRVGANVLTF.

V and J are TRBV9 and TRBJ2-7, with 7 nucleotides matching TRBD1. V lost 0 bases to trimming and J lost 3 bases; unmatched junction nucleotides: 6. The CDR3 is 15 residues long. The germline V gene encodes CDR1 SGDLS and CDR2 YYNGEE. This CDR3 is CASSVAGTANYEQYF. The CDR3 DNA is TGTGCCAGCAGCGTAGCGGGGACAGCAAACTACGAGCAGTACTTC.

The sample holds a few counts of this clone. V and J are TRBV29-1 and TRBJ2-1, with 7 nucleotides matching TRBD2. Germline CDR1 reads SQVTM; CDR2 reads ANQGSEA. This CDR3 contains 13 residues. V lost 5 bases to trimming and J lost 10 bases; unmatched junction nucleotides: 11. The CDR3 reads CSVRGGGAGEQFF. The DNA of the CDR3 is TGCAGCGTTCGTGGGGGAGGGGCTGGAGAGCAGTTCTTC.

The V and J genes are TRBV5-4 and TRBJ2-7, with no clear D. V lost 1 base, J lost 7 bases, and 6 bases lay in between. The CDR3 has 11 amino acids. Per the germline V gene, CDR1 is SGHNT and CDR2 is YYREEE (reference sequence). The CDR3 coding sequence is TGTGCCAGCAGCTTGCCTCGGGAGCAGTACTTC. Its translation: CASSLPREQYF.

This clone has a single count. The rearrangement joins TRBV2 to TRBJ1-1, with 10 positions matching TRBD1. V gave up 11 bases and J gave up 7 bases; unmatched junction bases: 4. Germline CDR1 and CDR2: SNHLY and FYNNEI. The CDR3 is made up of 11 amino acids. CDR3 DNA sequence: TGTGCCGGGACAGGGGCCGGTGAAGCTTTCTTT. This gives the protein CAGTGAGEAFF.

The rearrangement uses TRBV5-1 and TRBJ2-3, with TRBD2 matching 12 bases. The germline gives CDR1 SGHRS, CDR2 YFSETQ. This CDR3 region has 17 residues. With V trimmed by 2 bases and J by 2 bases, 6 bases remained unmatched. Here the CDR3 DNA reads TGCGCCAGCAGCTTTCGCGGACTAGCGGGAATCACAGATACGCAGTATTTT. The encoded protein is CASSFRGLAGITDTQYF.

The gene calls are TRBV7-2 and TRBJ1-1; no clear D gene. This CDR3 has 14 residues. Germline V gene data show CDR1 as SGHTA and CDR2 as FQGNSA. V was clipped by 1 base and J by 1 base, with 7 bases between them. The CDR3 DNA reads TGTGCCAGCAGCTTAGTGGTGGGGAACACTGAAGCTTTCTTT. Translation: CASSLVVGNTEAFF.

This clone was observed a handful of times. This chain joins TRBV7-6 and TRBJ2-7; D is tentatively TRBD1 or TRBD2 (5 bases each). The germline V gene encodes CDR1 SGHVS and CDR2 FNYEAQ. The CDR3 runs 14 residues. The V and J ends lost 4 bases and 2 bases respectively, with 12 bases between them. For the CDR3, the DNA is TGTGCCAGCAGCTCCCGGGACCACCCCTACGAGCAGTACTTC. The encoded protein is CASSSRDHPYEQYF.

This chain joins TRBV5-8 and TRBJ1-5; D is undetermined. Germline CDR1 and CDR2: SGHTS and YDEGEE. V dropped 2 bases and J dropped 4 bases, with 10 bases sitting between them. CDR3 length: 14 amino acids. The CDR3 spells CASSLGATNQPQHF. As DNA, the CDR3 is TGTGCCAGCAGCTTAGGCGCGACTAATCAGCCCCAGCATTTT.

About this clone: Mismatch with germline at one junction end may stem from a read error. CDR3 nucleotides: TGCAGCGCCAGGGGTTTCACTGAAGCTCTCTTT. Translated: CSARGFTEALF. V is TRBV29-1 and J is TRBJ1-1; a weak D match, TRBD1 (6 bases). This CDR3 has 11 residues. Germline lookup yields CDR1 SQVTM and CDR2 ANQGSEA.

The chain combines TRBV19 with TRBJ2-7; TRBD1 aligns across 8 bases. V gave up 5 bases and J gave up 1 base; unmatched junction bases: 4. Germline loops: CDR1 LNHDA, CDR2 SQIVND (reference sequence). The CDR3 extends over 14 amino acids. CDR3 region: CASSGQGSSYEQYF. CDR3 bases: TGTGCCAGTAGTGGACAGGGTTCATCCTACGAGCAGTACTTC.

About this clone: The conserved closing phenylalanine or tryptophan is absent in this CDR3, likely reflecting a read error. The chain employs TRBV15 and TRBJ1-1, with D tentatively TRBD1 (6 bases). This CDR3 contains 15 residues. Trimming cost V 3 bases and J 3 bases, with 14 bases left between them. CDR1 is LNHNV, CDR2 YYDKDF, per germline (reference sequence). In nucleotides, the CDR3 is TGTGCCACCAGCAGTACTCGGGGGCTGGACACTGAAGCTTTCTCT. Amino acid sequence: CATSSTRGLDTEAFS.

V gene TRBV28 combines with J gene TRBJ1-2, with 10 bases aligning to TRBD1. Germline V gives CDR1 MDHEN, CDR2 SYDVKM. V shed 1 base and J 5 bases; nucleotides not matched to a gene: 7. The CDR3 loop spans 16 amino acids. The CDR3 sequence: CASSLSRTGGRYGYTF. The CDR3 DNA is TGTGCCAGCAGTTTATCCCGGACAGGGGGGAGATATGGCTACACCTTC.

The CDR3 here is CASSPLRTSFYEQYF. As DNA, the CDR3 is TGTGCCAGCAGTCCCCTCCGGACTAGTTTCTACGAGCAGTACTTC. The chain combines TRBV7-9 with TRBJ2-7, with 7 bases fitting TRBD2. V dropped 6 bases and J dropped 3; count of bases not matched to a gene: 11. Per the germline V gene, CDR1 is SEHNR and CDR2 is FQNEAQ (reference sequence). The CDR3 is made up of 15 amino acids.

The chain has TRBV28 and TRBJ1-2; no definite D call. The CDR3 totals 13 residues. Germline CDR1 MDHEN, CDR2 SYDVKM. Deletions cut 7 bases from V and 4 bases from J, with 13 bases between. As DNA, the CDR3 is TGTGCCAGCACTTGGGGTTCGGGCTATGGCTACACCTTC. It translates to CASTWGSGYGYTF.

The CDR3 is CATSRGIARDNEQFF. The CDR3 DNA is TGTGCCACCAGCAGGGGAATAGCTAGAGACAATGAGCAGTTCTTC. The genes are TRBV15 and TRBJ2-1, with no clear D. V was trimmed by 3 bases and J by 5 bases, leaving 14 bases between them. The CDR3 consists of 15 residues. The V gene's germline CDR1 is LNHNV and CDR2 YYDKDF (reference sequence). Variable domain in full (rest from reference TRBV15 and TRBJ2-1): DAMVIQNPRYQVTQFGKPVTLSCSQTLNHNVMYWYQQKSSQAPKLLFHYYDKDFNNEADTPDNFQSRRPNTSFCFLDIRSPGLGDTAMYLCATSRGIARDNEQFFGPGTRLTVL.